These 10 T cell receptor beta chains came from one sample sequenced in a study of shared clonotypes between healthy human individuals. Here immunoSEQ multiplex PCR was the method, and the copy in TCRdb shows in-frame clones only, minus some. Of more than 2,000,000 clones in the sample, 85% to 95% were seen once. Sequenced: naive CD4+ T cells from PBMCs. The subset: CD45RA+ positively selected. These receptors all stem from a man younger than 35 in good health. Some clones in this sample may be carry-over from other donors' samples.

V is TRBV20-1 and J is TRBJ1-4; 8 nucleotides line up with TRBD1. This CDR3 has 11 residues. V was clipped by 4 bases and J by 11 bases; unmatched bases: 3. Germline V gives CDR1 DFQATT, CDR2 SNEGSKA (reference sequence). The CDR3, as DNA: TGCAGTGCTAACTACAGGGGGAAACTGTTTTTT. Translating it yields CSANYRGKLFF.

The rearrangement links TRBV29-1 to TRBJ2-7; 12 bases agree with TRBD1. The CDR3 has 14 residues. Germline V lookup: CDR1 SQVTM, CDR2 ANQGSEA. The trim removed 5 bases at V and 3 bases at J, leaving 5 bases unmatched. CDR3 residues: CSVRDRGPGYEQYF. DNA of the CDR3: TGCAGCGTTAGGGACAGGGGGCCGGGCTACGAGCAGTACTTC.

The V and J genes are TRBV6-4 and TRBJ1-5; D might be TRBD1 (6 bases). This CDR3 is 18 amino acids long. Germline assignment: CDR1 MRHNA and CDR2 SNTAGT. The V and J ends lost 6 bases and 0 bases respectively, with 21 bases between them. The CDR3, as DNA: TGTGCCAGCAGGACAGGAACAGGGACCTATATTAGCAATCAGCCCCAGCATTTT. This sequence encodes CASRTGTGTYISNQPQHF.

This clone occurred once. CDR3 bases: TGTGCCAGCAGCTTAGAGGGGGGGAACTACAATGAGCAGTTCTTC. Amino acid sequence: CASSLEGGNYNEQFF. This chain joins TRBV11-2 and TRBJ2-1; 7 bases fit TRBD2. CDR3 length: 15 residues. The germline CDR1 and CDR2 sequences are SGHAT and FQNNGV. V lost 0 bases, J lost 3 bases, and 2 bases stayed unmatched.

This chain uses TRBV28 with TRBJ2-3, with D possibly matching TRBD1 (6 bases). The CDR3 is 16 residues long. The V end was cut by 5 bases, the J end by 3 bases, with 18 bases between. Germline V lookup: CDR1 MDHEN, CDR2 SYDVKM. CDR3 DNA: TGTGCCAGCAGTCCCCGTTGGGGGCAGGGGACAGATACGCAGTATTTT. Protein product: CASSPRWGQGTDTQYF.

The chain uses TRBV7-2 and TRBJ2-1; D remains unclear. The CDR3 spans 15 residues. Trimming pared 6 bases from V and 3 bases from J, leaving 15 bases between. Germline CDR1 and CDR2: SGHTA and FQGNSA. CDR3 in amino acids: CASRGKYSGYNEQFF. The CDR3 nucleotides read TGTGCCAGCAGAGGGAAGTACTCCGGCTACAATGAGCAGTTCTTC.

This rearrangement joins TRBV11-2 to TRBJ1-2; D unresolved. V was pared by 4 bases and J by 2 bases, with 5 bases between. This CDR3 is 12 amino acids long. CDR1 and CDR2 from the germline V gene are SGHAT and FQNNGV. DNA for the CDR3: TGTGCCAGCAGCTACAGCAACTATGGCTACACCTTC. Protein sequence: CASSYSNYGYTF.

The chain recombines TRBV12-5 with TRBJ2-5; no definite D call. Germline CDR1 is LGHNT and CDR2 is FRNRAP. The V end lost 6 bases, the J end lost 5 bases, and 7 bases lay between the germline ends. CDR3 length: 11 residues. Here the CDR3 reads CASGHGETQYF. The CDR3 region has the DNA TGTGCTAGTGGCCATGGGGAGACCCAGTACTTC.

J is TRBJ2-7 and V is TRBV5-1; the match to TRBD1 covers 8 bases. V lost 3 bases to trimming and J lost 6 bases; unmatched junction nucleotides: 11. CDR3 length: 15 residues. Looked up from germline, CDR1 is SGHRS and CDR2 is YFSETQ. As DNA, the CDR3 is TGCGCCAGCAGCTCGACCGGACAGGGTATTGGCGAGCAGTACTTC. Protein: CASSSTGQGIGEQYF.

The genes are TRBV7-9 and TRBJ2-3; a weak D match, TRBD1 (6 bases). Trimming took off 2 bases at V and 4 bases at J, with 10 bases between the two ends. Per the germline V gene, CDR1 is SEHNR and CDR2 is FQNEAQ (reference sequence). The CDR3 runs to 14 residues. CDR3 DNA sequence: TGTGCCAGCAGCTTATCTCAGGGGTCAGATACGCAGTATTTT. As protein: CASSLSQGSDTQYF. The full variable domain, with the rest looked up from reference TRBV7-9 and TRBJ2-3, is DTGVSQNPRHKITKRGQNVTFRCDPISEHNRLYWYRQTLGQGPEFLTYFQNEAQLEKSRLLSDRFSAERPKGSFSTLEIQRTEQGDSAMYLCASSLSQGSDTQYFGPGTRLTVL.